What follows are 5 T cell receptor beta chains derived from one specimen sequenced in a study of shared clonotypes between healthy human individuals. TCRdb's copy holds only in-frame clones and misses some; the assay was immunoSEQ multiplex PCR. In the table there are some 2,100,000 clones, 85% to 95% of which are singletons. Positively selected for CCR7, the CD45RO-negative cells used as naive CD8 cells excluded terminally differentiated effector memory CD45RA+ cells. The sequenced material came from naive CD8+ T cells from PBMCs. The source is a young man in good health. Some clones in this sample may be carry-over from other donors' samples.

The V gene is TRBV7-9, the J gene TRBJ2-5; D is possibly TRBD2 (5 bases). V lost 5 bases to trimming and J lost 5 bases, with 15 bases between them. Per germline, CDR1 SEHNR and CDR2 FQNEAQ (reference sequence). The CDR3 totals 14 residues. CDR3 DNA: TGTGCCAGCAGCCATAGGGAGCTCCGGGAGACCCAGTACTTC. The encoded protein is CASSHRELRETQYF.

The J gene is TRBJ2-7, the V gene TRBV5-1; D might be TRBD1 or TRBD2, each matching 5 bases. The CDR3 loop spans 16 amino acids. Trimming removed 0 bases from V and 2 bases from J, with 15 bases in between. Germline assignment: CDR1 SGHRS and CDR2 YFSETQ. CDR3 loop: CASSLVYGTPAYEQYF. CDR3 DNA sequence: TGCGCCAGCAGCTTGGTTTATGGGACCCCGGCCTACGAGCAGTACTTC. Based on the CDR3 plus reference TRBV5-1 and TRBJ2-7, the full variable domain is KAGVTQTPRYLIKTRGQQVTLSCSPISGHRSVSWYQQTPGQGLQFLFEYFSETQRNKGNFPGRFSGRQFSNSRSEMNVSTLELGDSALYLCASSLVYGTPAYEQYFGPGTRLTVT.

This clone turned up a few times. The chain employs TRBV27 and TRBJ2-2, with D hard to call. Germline CDR1 MNHEY, CDR2 SMNVEV (reference sequence). Trimming took 6 bases from V and 1 from J, leaving 21 bases between them. The CDR3 totals 18 residues. This CDR3 is CASSSHRPEGLNTGELFF. The CDR3 DNA is TGTGCCAGCAGCTCCCATCGTCCCGAAGGGTTGAACACCGGGGAGCTGTTTTTT.

This chain links TRBV28 with TRBJ2-5; D is ambiguous. Looked up from germline, CDR1 is MDHEN and CDR2 is SYDVKM. V shed 2 bases and J shed 5 bases, with 24 bases lying between them. This CDR3 is built from 18 residues. The CDR3 nucleotides are TGTGCCAGCAGTTTACCACCGGACGTCAAAAGCTATCGGGAGACCCAGTACTTC. Protein product: CASSLPPDVKSYRETQYF.

This clone is a singleton in its sample. The chain recombines TRBV11-2 with TRBJ2-5; maybe TRBD1 (6 bases). The germline CDR1 and CDR2 sequences are SGHAT and FQNNGV. This CDR3 has 14 amino acids. Trimming took 5 bases from V and 1 from J, leaving 11 bases between them. The CDR3 region is CASSADRSQETQYF. The CDR3 DNA follows: TGTGCCAGCAGCGCCGACAGGTCCCAAGAGACCCAGTACTTC.